This T cell receptor (beta chain) derives from a study of B cell selection in AIRE deficiency. General study findings and limits: In TCRBV usage, CDR3 length and diversity, patient Tconv and Treg cells matched healthy donors. CDR3s were shorter in shared Treg sequences, reflecting few non-templated nucleotide insertions.

Sorting defined conventional CD4 T cells as CD4+CD127+. V lost 3 bases to trimming and J lost 0 bases, with 7 bases between them. This CDR3 comprises 14 residues. Per the germline V gene, CDR1 is MNHEY and CDR2 is SMNVEV (reference sequence). The data were produced by immunoSEQ multiplex PCR, yet TCRdb's version contains in-frame clones alone and is incomplete. The sample lists roughly 25,000 clones; roughly 96% were seen once. Turning to this clone: Its specificity is unknown.

The genes are TRBV27 and TRBJ2-3; D gene ambiguous. This TCR was recovered from a human donor in good health. Material: CD4+CD127+ conventional T cells sorted from PBMCs. CDR3 amino acids: CASSLDLSTDTQYF. The CDR3 DNA is TGTGCCAGCAGTTTGGACCTCAGCACAGATACGCAGTATTTT.